Listed here are 10 T cell receptor beta chains from one sample, sequenced in a study of T cell responses to AZD1222 COVID-19 vaccine. The table came from immunoSEQ multiplex PCR; TCRdb's copy has only in-frame clones and leaves some out. In the table there are about 150,000 clones, roughly 90% of which are singletons. Sample: peripheral blood, taken 28 days after the second AZD1222 dose. The receptors were sampled from an adult who received the AZD1222 COVID-19 vaccine.

The rearrangement links TRBV12-3 or TRBV12-4 to TRBJ2-7; D unclear. The germline V and J ends were trimmed by 6 bases and 3 bases, with 12 bases remaining between them. CDR3 length: 13 amino acids. CDR3 nucleotides: TGTGCCAGCAGCCTAGGACGGAACTACGAGCAGTACTTC. Amino acid sequence: CASSLGRNYEQYF.

The chain recombines TRBV6-2 or TRBV6-3 with TRBJ1-1; D is unclear. Trimming pared 2 bases from V and 0 bases from J, leaving 4 bases between. The CDR3 runs to 13 residues. Germline CDR1 reads MNHEY; CDR2 reads SVGEGT. This chain's CDR3 is CASSYSLNTEAFF. DNA for the CDR3: TGTGCCAGCAGTTACAGCCTGAACACTGAAGCTTTCTTT.

The rearrangement joins TRBV7-8 to TRBJ2-7; D perhaps matches TRBD1 (7 bases). The ends were cut back, 4 bases at V and 5 bases at J, with 15 bases in the middle. The germline gives CDR1 SGHVS, CDR2 FQNEAQ. The CDR3 consists of 14 residues. The CDR3 DNA is TGTGCCAGCAGCTCTTGGAGGGACAGCGACGAGCAGTACTTC. It yields the protein CASSSWRDSDEQYF.

V usage is TRBV6-5 and J usage is TRBJ2-1; 8 bases fit TRBD2. The germline CDR1 and CDR2 sequences are MNHEY and SVGAGI. The CDR3 is made up of 13 amino acids. V shed 7 bases and J 4 bases; nucleotides not matched to a gene: 3. The CDR3 protein is CASNQREYNEQFF. The DNA for the CDR3 is TGTGCCAGCAACCAGCGGGAGTACAATGAGCAGTTCTTC.

The rearrangement joins TRBV11-2 to TRBJ2-1; 8 bases map to TRBD2. Germline V gene data show CDR1 as SGHAT and CDR2 as FQNNGV. The CDR3 spans 15 residues. With V trimmed by 4 bases and J by 2 bases, 4 bases remained unmatched. The CDR3 loop is CASSSGGAPYNEQFF. CDR3 bases: TGTGCCAGCAGCTCCGGGGGGGCCCCCTACAATGAGCAGTTCTTC.

The rearrangement joins TRBV5-1 to TRBJ2-3; TRBD2 aligns across 11 bases. Trimming cost V 4 bases and J 9 bases; bases outside gene matches: 25. CDR1 SGHRS and CDR2 YFSETQ come from the germline V gene. The CDR3 length is 20 residues. CDR3 sequence reads: CASSPRTGWGFSGRAETQYF. The CDR3 coding sequence is TGCGCCAGCAGCCCCCGGACAGGGTGGGGGTTTAGCGGGAGGGCCGAGACGCAGTATTTT.

The genes are TRBV5-1 and TRBJ2-2, with 9 bases that match TRBD1. Germline V CDR1 and CDR2: SGHRS, YFSETQ. The CDR3 consists of 17 residues. J lost 4 bases, V lost 0 bases, and 7 bases had no gene match. The CDR3 is CASSLVSGQGPTGELFF. Here the CDR3 DNA reads TGCGCCAGCAGCTTGGTTTCGGGACAGGGCCCCACCGGGGAGCTGTTTTTT. Complete variable domain (other parts from reference TRBV5-1 and TRBJ2-2): KAGVTQTPRYLIKTRGQQVTLSCSPISGHRSVSWYQQTPGQGLQFLFEYFSETQRNKGNFPGRFSGRQFSNSRSEMNVSTLELGDSALYLCASSLVSGQGPTGELFFGEGSRLTVL.

V and J are TRBV6-4 and TRBJ1-1, with a possible D match to TRBD1 (5 bases). CDR1 and CDR2 (germline): MRHNA, SNTAGT. There are 16 residues in the CDR3. V was clipped by 2 bases and J by 0 bases, with 13 bases between them. CDR3 loop: CASSDPGSDLNTEAFF. In DNA, the CDR3 is TGTGCCAGCAGTGACCCAGGGTCGGACCTGAACACTGAAGCTTTCTTT.

Comment on this clone: Other DNA sequences from this sample encode an identical CDR3 as well. The chain employs TRBV19 and TRBJ1-6, with D perhaps TRBD1 (5 bases). Germline V gives CDR1 LNHDA, CDR2 SQIVND (reference sequence). This CDR3 is built from 14 residues. Between the trimmed V and J ends, which lost 0 bases and 7 bases, there was a span of 7 bases. The CDR3 sequence is CASSIDRGNSPLHF. The CDR3 DNA is TGTGCCAGTAGTATAGATCGGGGCAATTCACCCCTCCACTTT.

The chain has TRBV3-1 (or the pseudogene TRBV3-2) and TRBJ2-5; D ambiguous. The CDR3 is 15 amino acids. With 6 bases removed from V and 5 bases from J, the gap between germline ends came to 19 bases. The germline CDR1 and CDR2 sequences are LGHDT and YNNKEL (reference sequence). CDR3 residues: CASSRARLPGETQYF. CDR3 sequence (DNA): TGTGCCAGCAGTCGTGCGAGACTCCCTGGGGAGACCCAGTACTTC.